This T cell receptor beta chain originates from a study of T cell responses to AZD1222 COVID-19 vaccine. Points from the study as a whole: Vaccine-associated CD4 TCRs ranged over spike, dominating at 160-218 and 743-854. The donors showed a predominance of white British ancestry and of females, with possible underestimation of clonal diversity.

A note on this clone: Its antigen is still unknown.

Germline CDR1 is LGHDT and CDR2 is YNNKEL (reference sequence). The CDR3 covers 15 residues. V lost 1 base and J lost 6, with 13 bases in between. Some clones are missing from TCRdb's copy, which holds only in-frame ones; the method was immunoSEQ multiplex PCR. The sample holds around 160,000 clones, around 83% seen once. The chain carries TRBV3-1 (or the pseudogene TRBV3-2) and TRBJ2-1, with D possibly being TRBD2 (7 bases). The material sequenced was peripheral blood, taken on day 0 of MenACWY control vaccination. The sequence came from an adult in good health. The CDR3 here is CASSQGGGLTNEQFF. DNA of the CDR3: TGTGCCAGCAGCCAAGGGGGGGGGCTTACCAATGAGCAGTTCTTC.